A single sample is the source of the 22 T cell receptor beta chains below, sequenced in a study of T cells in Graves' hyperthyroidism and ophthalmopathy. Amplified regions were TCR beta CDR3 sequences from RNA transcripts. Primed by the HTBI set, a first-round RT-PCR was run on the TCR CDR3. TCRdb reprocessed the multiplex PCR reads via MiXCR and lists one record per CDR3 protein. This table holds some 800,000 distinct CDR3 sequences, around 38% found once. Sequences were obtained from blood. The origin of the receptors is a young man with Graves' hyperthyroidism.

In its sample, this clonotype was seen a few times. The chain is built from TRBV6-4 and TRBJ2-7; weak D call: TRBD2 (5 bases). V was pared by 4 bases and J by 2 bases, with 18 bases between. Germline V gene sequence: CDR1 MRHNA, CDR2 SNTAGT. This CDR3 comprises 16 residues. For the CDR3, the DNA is TGTGCCAGCAGTGGTTTGGGCGGCGGGCCTGCCTACGAGCAGTACTTC. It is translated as CASSGLGGGPAYEQYF.

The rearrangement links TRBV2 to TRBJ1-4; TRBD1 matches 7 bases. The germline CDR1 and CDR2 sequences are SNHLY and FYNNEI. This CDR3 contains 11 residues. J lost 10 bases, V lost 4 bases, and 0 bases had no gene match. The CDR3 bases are TGTGCCAGCAGTGGACAGGGAAAACTGTTTTTT. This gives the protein CASSGQGKLFF.

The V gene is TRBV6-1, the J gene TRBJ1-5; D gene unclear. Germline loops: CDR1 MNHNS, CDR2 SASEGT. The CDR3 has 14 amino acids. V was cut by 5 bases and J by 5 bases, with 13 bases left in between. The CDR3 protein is CASSYKGGYQPQHF. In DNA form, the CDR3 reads TGTGCCAGCAGTTACAAAGGAGGGTATCAGCCCCAGCATTTT.

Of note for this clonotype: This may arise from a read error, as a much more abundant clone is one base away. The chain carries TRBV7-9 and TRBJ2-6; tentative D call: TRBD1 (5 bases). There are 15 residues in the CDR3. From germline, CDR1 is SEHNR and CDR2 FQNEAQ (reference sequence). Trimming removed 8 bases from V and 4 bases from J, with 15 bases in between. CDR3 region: CASGVQATGANVLTF. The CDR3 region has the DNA TGTGCCAGCGGCGTACAGGCGACCGGGGCCAACGTCCTGACTTTC.

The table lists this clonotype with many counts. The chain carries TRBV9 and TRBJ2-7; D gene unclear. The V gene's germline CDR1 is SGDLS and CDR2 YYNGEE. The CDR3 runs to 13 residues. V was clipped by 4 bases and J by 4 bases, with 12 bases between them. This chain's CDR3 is CASSHGDGYEQYF. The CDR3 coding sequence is TGTGCCAGCAGCCACGGTGACGGATACGAGCAGTACTTC.

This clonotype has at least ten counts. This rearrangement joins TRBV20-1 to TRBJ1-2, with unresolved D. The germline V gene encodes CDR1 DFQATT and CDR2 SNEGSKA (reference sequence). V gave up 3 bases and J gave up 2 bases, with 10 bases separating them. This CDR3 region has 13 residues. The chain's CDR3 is CSARVPGNYGYTF. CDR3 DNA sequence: TGCAGTGCTAGGGTCCCAGGCAACTATGGCTACACCTTC.

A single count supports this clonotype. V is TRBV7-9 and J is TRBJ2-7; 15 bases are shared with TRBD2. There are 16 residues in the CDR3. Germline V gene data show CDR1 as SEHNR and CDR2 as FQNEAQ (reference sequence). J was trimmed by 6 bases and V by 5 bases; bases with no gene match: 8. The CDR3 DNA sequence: TGTGCCAGCAGCCAAGAGACGGGACTAGCGGGAGGCGAGCAGTACTTC. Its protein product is CASSQETGLAGGEQYF.

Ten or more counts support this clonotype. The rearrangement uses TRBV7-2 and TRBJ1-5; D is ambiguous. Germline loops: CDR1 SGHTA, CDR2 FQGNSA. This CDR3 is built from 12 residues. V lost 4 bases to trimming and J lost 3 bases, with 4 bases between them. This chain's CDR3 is CASSWFNQPQHF. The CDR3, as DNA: TGTGCCAGCAGCTGGTTCAATCAGCCCCAGCATTTT.

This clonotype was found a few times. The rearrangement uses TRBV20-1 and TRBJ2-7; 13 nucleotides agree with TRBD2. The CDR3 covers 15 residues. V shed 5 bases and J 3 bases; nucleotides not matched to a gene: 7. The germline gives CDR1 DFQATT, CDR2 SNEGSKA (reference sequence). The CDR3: CSASLAGGPFYEQYF. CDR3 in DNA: TGCAGTGCTTCACTAGCGGGAGGGCCCTTCTACGAGCAGTACTTC.

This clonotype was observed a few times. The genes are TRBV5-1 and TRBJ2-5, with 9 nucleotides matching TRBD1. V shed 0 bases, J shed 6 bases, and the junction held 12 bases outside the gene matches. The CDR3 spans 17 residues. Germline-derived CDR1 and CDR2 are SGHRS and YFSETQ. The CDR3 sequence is CASSLDFGTGLGKTQYF. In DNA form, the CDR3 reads TGCGCCAGCAGCTTGGACTTTGGGACAGGGTTGGGGAAGACCCAGTACTTC.

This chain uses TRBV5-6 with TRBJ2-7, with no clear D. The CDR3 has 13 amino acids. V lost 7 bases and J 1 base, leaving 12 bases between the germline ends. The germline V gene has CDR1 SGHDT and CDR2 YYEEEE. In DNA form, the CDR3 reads TGTGCCAGCGCGGTTGACGGGTCCTACGAGCAGTACTTC. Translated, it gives CASAVDGSYEQYF.

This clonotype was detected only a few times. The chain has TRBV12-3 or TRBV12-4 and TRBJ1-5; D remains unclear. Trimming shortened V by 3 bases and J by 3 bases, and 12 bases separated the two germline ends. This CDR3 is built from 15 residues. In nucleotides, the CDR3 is TGTGCCAGCAGTTTCTCAGGACGGTACAATCAGCCCCAGCATTTT. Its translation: CASSFSGRYNQPQHF.

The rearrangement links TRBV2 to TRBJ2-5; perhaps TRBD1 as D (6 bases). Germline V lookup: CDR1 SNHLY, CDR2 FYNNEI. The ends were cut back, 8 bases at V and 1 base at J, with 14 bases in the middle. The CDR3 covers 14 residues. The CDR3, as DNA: TGTGCCAGCGTTGAAGGGGACACCCAAGAGACCCAGTACTTC. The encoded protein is CASVEGDTQETQYF.

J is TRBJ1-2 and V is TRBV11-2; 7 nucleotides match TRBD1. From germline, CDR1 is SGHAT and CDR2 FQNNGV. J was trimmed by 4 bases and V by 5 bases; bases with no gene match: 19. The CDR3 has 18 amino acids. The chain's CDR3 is CASSPQGVKGRRVYGYTF. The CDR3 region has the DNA TGTGCCAGCAGCCCGCAGGGGGTTAAAGGGAGACGCGTCTATGGCTACACCTTC.

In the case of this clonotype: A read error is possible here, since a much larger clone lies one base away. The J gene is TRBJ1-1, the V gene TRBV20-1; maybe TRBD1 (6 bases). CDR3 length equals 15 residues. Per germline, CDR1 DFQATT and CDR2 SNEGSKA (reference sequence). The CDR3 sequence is CSARAFGTLNTEVFF. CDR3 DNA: TGCAGTGCTAGAGCTTTTGGGACATTGAACACTGAAGTTTTCTTT.

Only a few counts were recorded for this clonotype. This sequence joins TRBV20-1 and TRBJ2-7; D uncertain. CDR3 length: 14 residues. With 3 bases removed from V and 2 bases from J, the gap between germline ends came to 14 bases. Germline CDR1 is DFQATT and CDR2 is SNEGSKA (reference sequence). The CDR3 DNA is TGCAGTGCTAGGGTACTAACGTCCCCCTACGAGCAGTACTTC. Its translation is CSARVLTSPYEQYF.

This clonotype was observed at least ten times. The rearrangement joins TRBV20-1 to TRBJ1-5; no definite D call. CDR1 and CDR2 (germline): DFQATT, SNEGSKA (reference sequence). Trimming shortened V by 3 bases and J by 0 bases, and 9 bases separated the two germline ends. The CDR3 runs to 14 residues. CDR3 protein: CSARPPISNQPQHF. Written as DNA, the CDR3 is TGCAGTGCTAGGCCCCCGATTAGCAATCAGCCCCAGCATTTT.

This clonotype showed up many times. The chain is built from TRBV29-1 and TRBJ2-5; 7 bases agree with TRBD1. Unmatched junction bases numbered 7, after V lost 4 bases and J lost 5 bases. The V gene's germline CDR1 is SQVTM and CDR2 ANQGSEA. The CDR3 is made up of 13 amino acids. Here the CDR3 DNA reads TGCAGCGTTGGTACAGGGGCTGGGGAGACCCAGTACTTC. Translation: CSVGTGAGETQYF.

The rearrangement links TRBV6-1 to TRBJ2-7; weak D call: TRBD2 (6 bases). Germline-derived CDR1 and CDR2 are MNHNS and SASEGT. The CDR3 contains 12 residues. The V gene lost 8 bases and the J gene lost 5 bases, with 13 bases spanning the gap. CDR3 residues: CASWASEDEQYF. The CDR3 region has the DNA TGTGCCAGCTGGGCTAGCGAGGACGAGCAGTACTTC.

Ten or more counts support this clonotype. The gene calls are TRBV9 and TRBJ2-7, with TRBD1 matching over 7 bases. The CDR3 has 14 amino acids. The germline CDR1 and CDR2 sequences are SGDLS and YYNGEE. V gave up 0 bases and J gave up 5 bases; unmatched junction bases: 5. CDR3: CASSVVDRADEQYF. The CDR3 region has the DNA TGTGCCAGCAGCGTAGTCGACAGGGCCGACGAGCAGTACTTC. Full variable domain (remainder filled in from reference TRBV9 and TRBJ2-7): DSGVTQTPKHLITATGQRVTLRCSPRSGDLSVYWYQQSLDQGLQFLIQYYNGEERAKGNILERFSAQQFPDLHSELNLSSLELGDSALYFCASSVVDRADEQYFGPGTRLTVT.

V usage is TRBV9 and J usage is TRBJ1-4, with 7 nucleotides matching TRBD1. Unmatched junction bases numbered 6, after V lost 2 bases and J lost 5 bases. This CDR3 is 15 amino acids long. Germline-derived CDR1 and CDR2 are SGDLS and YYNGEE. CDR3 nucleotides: TGTGCCAGCAGCGTTTCGGACAGGTGGAATGAAAAACTGTTTTTT. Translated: CASSVSDRWNEKLFF. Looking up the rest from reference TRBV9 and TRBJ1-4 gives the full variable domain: DSGVTQTPKHLITATGQRVTLRCSPRSGDLSVYWYQQSLDQGLQFLIQYYNGEERAKGNILERFSAQQFPDLHSELNLSSLELGDSALYFCASSVSDRWNEKLFFGSGTQLSVL.

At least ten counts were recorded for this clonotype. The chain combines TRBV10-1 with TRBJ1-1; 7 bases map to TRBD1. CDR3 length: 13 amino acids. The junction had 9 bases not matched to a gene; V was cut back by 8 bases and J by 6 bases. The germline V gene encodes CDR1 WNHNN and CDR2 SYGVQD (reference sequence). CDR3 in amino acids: CASGTAPRAEAFF. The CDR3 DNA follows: TGCGCCAGCGGGACAGCGCCACGGGCTGAAGCTTTCTTT.